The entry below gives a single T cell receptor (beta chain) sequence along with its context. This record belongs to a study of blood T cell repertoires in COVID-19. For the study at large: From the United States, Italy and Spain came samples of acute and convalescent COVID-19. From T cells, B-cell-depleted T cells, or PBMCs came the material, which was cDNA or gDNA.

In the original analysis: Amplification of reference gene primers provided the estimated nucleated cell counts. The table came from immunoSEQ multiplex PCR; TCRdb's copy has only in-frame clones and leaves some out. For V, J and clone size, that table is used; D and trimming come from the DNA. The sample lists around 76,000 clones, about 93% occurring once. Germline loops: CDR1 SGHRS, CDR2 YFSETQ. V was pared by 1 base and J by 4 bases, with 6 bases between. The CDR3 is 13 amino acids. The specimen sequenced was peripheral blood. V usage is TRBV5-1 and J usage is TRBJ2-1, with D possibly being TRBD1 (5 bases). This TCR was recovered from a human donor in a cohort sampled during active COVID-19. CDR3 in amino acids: CASSLQGYNEQFF. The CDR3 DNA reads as TGCGCCAGCAGCTTGCAGGGTTACAATGAGCAGTTCTTC.